Below, one TCR beta chain is given with its context. Germline CDR1 is SGDLS and CDR2 is YYNGEE. The CDR3 totals 17 residues. V was trimmed by 2 bases and J by 2 bases, leaving 16 bases between them. Only in-frame clones appear in the TCRdb table, and some are missing; sequencing was by immunoSEQ multiplex PCR. The data contain about 59,000 clones, approximately 94% of them singletons. This entry is derived from a study of T cell changes during pregnancy in multiple sclerosis. Material: CD8+ T cells from peripheral blood mononuclear cells, obtained after pregnancy. This chain uses TRBV9 with TRBJ2-2; D might be TRBD2 (5 bases). The receptor was isolated from a female donor with multiple sclerosis, enrolled in a pregnancy study. CDR3 coding DNA: TGTGCCAGCAGCGTCAGAGGGCTCGGCTTCAACACCGGGGAGCTGTTTTTT. This encodes CASSVRGLGFNTGELFF. Complete variable domain (other parts from reference TRBV9 and TRBJ2-2): DSGVTQTPKHLITATGQRVTLRCSPRSGDLSVYWYQQSLDQGLQFLIQYYNGEERAKGNILERFSAQQFPDLHSELNLSSLELGDSALYFCASSVRGLGFNTGELFFGEGSRLTVL.